This TCR beta chain originates from a study of blood T cell repertoires in COVID-19. Study summary: COVID-19 samples from acute and convalescent phases originated in the United States, Italy and Spain.

Per the original methods: Using reference gene primer amplification, nucleated cell counts were estimated. Produced via immunoSEQ multiplex PCR; TCRdb's table is partial and in-frame only. V, J and clone size are those of that table, while D and trimming were read from the DNA. The sample holds roughly 100,000 clones, 81% seen once. The germline V gene has CDR1 SNHLY and CDR2 FYNNEI. The J segment lost 5 bases and the V segment lost 5 bases, leaving 5 bases of the junction unmatched. The CDR3 is made up of 14 amino acids. The sequence came from a man older than 75 with acute or convalescent COVID-19. V gene TRBV2 combines with J gene TRBJ1-4, with 7 positions matching TRBD1. Sequenced material: peripheral blood. CDR3 protein: CASSTDRVNEKLFF. The CDR3 region has the DNA TGTGCCAGCAGTACTGACAGGGTAAATGAAAAACTGTTTTTT. Full variable domain (rest looked up from reference TRBV2 and TRBJ1-4): EPEVTQTPSHQVTQMGQEVILRCVPISNHLYFYWYRQILGQKVEFLVSFYNNEISEKSEIFDDQFSVERPDGSNFTLKIRSTKLEDSAMYFCASSTDRVNEKLFFGSGTQLSVL.